The 22 T cell receptor beta chains below all came from one sample that was sequenced in a study of cytomegalovirus exposure and HLA in healthy donors. TCRdb's copy holds only in-frame clones and misses some; the assay was immunoSEQ multiplex PCR. This table has 70,000 to 75,000 clones, about 94% appearing once. Source material: PBMCs. Source of these receptors: a man aged 18 to 30 in good health and CMV-seropositive.

The chain is built from TRBV7-6 and TRBJ1-2, with D hard to call. Germline CDR1 and CDR2: SGHVS and FNYEAQ. This CDR3 has 15 amino acids. V lost 1 base to trimming and J lost 2 bases, with 11 bases between them. This CDR3 is CASSLGDPINYGYTF. CDR3 nucleotides: TGTGCCAGCAGCTTAGGAGATCCGATAAACTATGGCTACACCTTC.

The genes are TRBV7-9 and TRBJ2-3; tentative D call: TRBD1 (5 bases). Trimming pared 5 bases from V and 3 bases from J, leaving 15 bases between. Germline CDR1 is SEHNR and CDR2 is FQNEAQ (reference sequence). The CDR3 has 15 residues. In DNA, the CDR3 is TGTGCCAGCAGCCCCAGGGCGGTGGAGACAGATACGCAGTATTTT. It yields the protein CASSPRAVETDTQYF.

The J gene is TRBJ2-7, the V gene TRBV19; tentatively, D is TRBD1 (5 bases). Trimming shortened V by 9 bases and J by 2 bases, and 20 bases separated the two germline ends. The CDR3 is 15 amino acids. Germline-derived CDR1 and CDR2 are LNHDA and SQIVND (reference sequence). CDR3 sequence reads: CASKSPGMPPYEQYF. The CDR3 DNA follows: TGTGCCAGCAAATCACCAGGGATGCCCCCCTACGAGCAGTACTTC. Filled out from reference TRBV19 and TRBJ2-7, the complete variable domain reads DGGITQSPKYLFRKEGQNVTLSCEQNLNHDAMYWYRQDPGQGLRLIYYSQIVNDFQKGDIAEGYSVSREKKESFPLTVTSAQKNPTAFYLCASKSPGMPPYEQYFGPGTRLTVT.

This chain joins TRBV2 and TRBJ1-6; D may be TRBD1 (5 bases). V lost 7 bases to trimming and J lost 8 bases, with 9 bases between them. Germline assignment: CDR1 SNHLY and CDR2 FYNNEI. The CDR3 has 12 amino acids. CDR3 sequence reads: CASTGLYSPLHF. The CDR3 coding sequence is TGTGCCAGCACAGGGCTTTATTCACCCCTCCACTTT.

V is TRBV27 and J is TRBJ2-1, with D possibly TRBD2 on 6 matching bases. Per germline, CDR1 MNHEY and CDR2 SMNVEV (reference sequence). This CDR3 region has 13 residues. V was clipped by 3 bases and J by 8 bases, with 11 bases between them. CDR3 region: CASSFLASDEQFF. The CDR3 DNA sequence: TGTGCCAGCAGTTTCCTAGCGAGCGATGAGCAGTTCTTC.

This chain links TRBV9 with TRBJ2-3, with 9 bases matching TRBD2. The junction had 10 bases not matched to a gene; V was cut back by 0 bases and J by 5 bases. The CDR3 loop spans 17 amino acids. The germline V gene encodes CDR1 SGDLS and CDR2 YYNGEE. CDR3 DNA sequence: TGTGCCAGCAGCGTAGATGGGCTAGCGGGGAGAGGAGATACGCAGTATTTT. Translated, it gives CASSVDGLAGRGDTQYF.

This chain links TRBV11-2 with TRBJ2-5; no clear D gene. From germline, CDR1 is SGHAT and CDR2 FQNNGV. The CDR3 runs 11 residues. V shed 5 bases and J shed 5 bases, with 6 bases lying between them. The CDR3 loop reads CASSQLETQYF. CDR3 DNA sequence: TGTGCCAGCAGCCAACTGGAGACCCAGTACTTC.

About this clone: This sample also contains other DNA sequences that code for the same CDR3. The chain recombines TRBV9 with TRBJ2-7, with 13 bases that match TRBD2. With 0 bases clipped from V and 4 bases from J, the junction kept 1 base outside the gene matches. The CDR3 sequence is 15 residues long. Germline CDR1 reads SGDLS; CDR2 reads YYNGEE. The CDR3 region has the DNA TGTGCCAGCAGCGTAGGGACTAGCGGGAGTTACGAGCAGTACTTC. Its translation is CASSVGTSGSYEQYF.

J is TRBJ1-5 and V is TRBV27; a weak D match, TRBD1 (5 bases). V lost 3 bases and J 4 bases, leaving 7 bases between the germline ends. The CDR3 length is 13 residues. Germline CDR1 is MNHEY and CDR2 is SMNVEV (reference sequence). In DNA, the CDR3 is TGTGCCAGCAGTTTGCAGGGAAATCAGCCCCAGCATTTT. This sequence encodes CASSLQGNQPQHF.

This chain uses TRBV7-3 with TRBJ2-2, with D tentatively TRBD1 (5 bases). V was clipped by 5 bases and J by 1 base, with 11 bases between them. Germline CDR1 is SGHTA and CDR2 is FQGTGA. The CDR3 loop spans 15 amino acids. CDR3 DNA: TGTGCCAGCAGCGATTTTACAGGGAACACCGGGGAGCTGTTTTTT. Translated, it gives CASSDFTGNTGELFF.

The chain couples TRBV5-6 to TRBJ1-1; D gene ambiguous. V was trimmed by 5 bases and J by 1 base, leaving 18 bases between them. The CDR3 has 16 residues. CDR1 is SGHDT and CDR2 is YYEEEE in the germline V gene. DNA for the CDR3: TGTGCCAGCAGGCCCTCCGGCACAGTGCCGAACACTGAAGCTTTCTTT. It specifies CASRPSGTVPNTEAFF.

V is TRBV4-1 and J is TRBJ2-7; a weak D match, TRBD1 (5 bases). Trimming left V 2 bases short and J 2 bases short, with 10 bases between. This CDR3 comprises 14 residues. Germline CDR1 MGHRA, CDR2 YSYEKL. The CDR3 sequence: CASSQSTVTYEQYF. CDR3 coding DNA: TGCGCCAGCAGCCAATCGACAGTTACCTACGAGCAGTACTTC.

CDR3 amino acids: CAWSFRGLYEQYF. The CDR3 bases are TGTGCCTGGAGTTTTCGGGGATTGTACGAGCAGTACTTC. V usage is TRBV30 and J usage is TRBJ2-7, with a weak D call TRBD2 (5 bases). Germline V gives CDR1 GTSNPN, CDR2 SVGIG (reference sequence). V was pared by 2 bases and J by 4 bases, with 12 bases between. The CDR3 sequence is 13 residues long.

The chain uses TRBV5-6 and TRBJ1-4, with 7 nucleotides matching TRBD1. CDR3 length equals 15 residues. Germline V gene lookup returns CDR1 SGHDT and CDR2 YYEEEE. After removal of 4 bases from V and 3 bases from J, the junction contained 6 bases not matched to a gene. The CDR3 is CASSVTGVANEKLFF. For the CDR3, the DNA is TGTGCCAGCAGCGTCACAGGGGTGGCTAATGAAAAACTGTTTTTT.

CDR3 nucleotide sequence: TGTGCCAGTAGCATCCGGAGGAGCTCTGGGGCCAACGTCCTGACTTTC. Its translation is CASSIRRSSGANVLTF. The chain combines TRBV19 with TRBJ2-6; TRBD2 is a possible D gene (5 bases). Trimming took 6 bases from V and 0 from J, leaving 12 bases between them. Germline V gene sequence: CDR1 LNHDA, CDR2 SQIVND (reference sequence). CDR3 size: 16 residues. Combining the CDR3 with reference TRBV19 and TRBJ2-6 gives the whole variable domain DGGITQSPKYLFRKEGQNVTLSCEQNLNHDAMYWYRQDPGQGLRLIYYSQIVNDFQKGDIAEGYSVSREKKESFPLTVTSAQKNPTAFYLCASSIRRSSGANVLTFGAGSRLTVL.

This chain joins TRBV6-6 and TRBJ2-7; a possible D gene is TRBD1 (6 bases). Per germline, CDR1 MNHNY and CDR2 SVGAGI (reference sequence). With 3 bases removed from V and 1 base from J, the gap between germline ends came to 13 bases. There are 15 residues in the CDR3. The CDR3 here is CASSYEVGTSYEQYF. CDR3 DNA: TGTGCCAGCAGTTATGAGGTCGGGACATCCTACGAGCAGTACTTC.

The J gene is TRBJ2-1, the V gene TRBV7-6; TRBD2 aligns across 7 bases. Germline trimming cut 2 bases from V and 4 bases from J; bases unmatched to any gene: 5. The CDR3 is 15 residues long. Looked up from germline, CDR1 is SGHVS and CDR2 is FNYEAQ. CDR3 sequence: CASSLTGGSYNEQFF. CDR3 in DNA: TGTGCCAGCAGCTTAACGGGAGGTAGTTACAATGAGCAGTTCTTC.

This sequence joins TRBV13 and TRBJ2-3; 10 positions agree with TRBD2. The length of the CDR3 is 16 residues. The V gene's germline CDR1 is PRHDT and CDR2 FYEKMQ (reference sequence). V gave up 0 bases and J gave up 3 bases; unmatched junction bases: 3. As DNA, the CDR3 is TGTGCCAGCAGCTTAGGACTAGCGGGGAATACAGATACGCAGTATTTT. Amino acid sequence: CASSLGLAGNTDTQYF.

This sequence joins TRBV5-4 and TRBJ1-1, with TRBD1 identical over 8 bases. CDR3 length equals 15 residues. V was pared by 0 bases and J by 2 bases, with 3 bases of the junction left unmatched. The germline V gene encodes CDR1 SGHNT and CDR2 YYREEE (reference sequence). CDR3 in amino acids: CASSLVGQGNTEAFF. The CDR3 coding sequence is TGTGCCAGCAGCTTGGTTGGACAGGGTAACACTGAAGCTTTCTTT.

V usage is TRBV6-1 and J usage is TRBJ2-2, with 11 bases identical to TRBD2. Germline values: CDR1 MNHNS, CDR2 SASEGT. Trimming cost V 0 bases and J 6 bases; bases outside gene matches: 0. The CDR3 is made up of 15 amino acids. CDR3 DNA: TGTGCCAGCAGTGAAGCTAGCGGGGGGGCCGGGGAGCTGTTTTTT. It translates to CASSEASGGAGELFF.

V is TRBV10-3 and J is TRBJ1-1, with D possibly matching TRBD1 (5 bases). Germline V gene data show CDR1 as ENHRY and CDR2 as SYGVKD. This CDR3 has 14 residues. Trimming cost V 3 bases and J 2 bases, with 10 bases left between them. In nucleotides, the CDR3 is TGTGCCATCAGTGATTTGACAGCCAACACTGAAGCTTTCTTT. It is translated as CAISDLTANTEAFF.

J is TRBJ2-7 and V is TRBV11-2; 7 nucleotides line up with TRBD2. V dropped 7 bases and J dropped 4; count of bases not matched to a gene: 4. The CDR3 runs 12 residues. From germline, CDR1 is SGHAT and CDR2 FQNNGV. The CDR3 DNA is TGTGCCAGCACCACCGGGGGGTACGAGCAGTACTTC. Its protein is CASTTGGYEQYF.